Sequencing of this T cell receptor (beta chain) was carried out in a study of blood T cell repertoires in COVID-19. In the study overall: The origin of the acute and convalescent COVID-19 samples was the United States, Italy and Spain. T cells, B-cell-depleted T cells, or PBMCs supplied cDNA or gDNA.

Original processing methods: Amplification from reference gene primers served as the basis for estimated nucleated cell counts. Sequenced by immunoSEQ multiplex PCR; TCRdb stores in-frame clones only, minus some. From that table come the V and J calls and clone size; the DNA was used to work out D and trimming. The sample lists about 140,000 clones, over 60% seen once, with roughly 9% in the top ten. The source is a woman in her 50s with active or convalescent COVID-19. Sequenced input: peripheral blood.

The CDR3: CASSAQQGPYEQYF. CDR3 in DNA: TGTGCCAGCAGCGCACAACAGGGTCCCTACGAGCAGTACTTC. The chain joins TRBV2 to TRBJ2-7; D may be TRBD1 (6 bases). V shed 6 bases and J shed 2 bases, with 14 bases lying between them. The V gene's germline CDR1 is SNHLY and CDR2 FYNNEI. There are 14 residues in the CDR3. Based on the CDR3 plus reference TRBV2 and TRBJ2-7, the full variable domain is EPEVTQTPSHQVTQMGQEVILRCVPISNHLYFYWYRQILGQKVEFLVSFYNNEISEKSEIFDDQFSVERPDGSNFTLKIRSTKLEDSAMYFCASSAQQGPYEQYFGPGTRLTVT.